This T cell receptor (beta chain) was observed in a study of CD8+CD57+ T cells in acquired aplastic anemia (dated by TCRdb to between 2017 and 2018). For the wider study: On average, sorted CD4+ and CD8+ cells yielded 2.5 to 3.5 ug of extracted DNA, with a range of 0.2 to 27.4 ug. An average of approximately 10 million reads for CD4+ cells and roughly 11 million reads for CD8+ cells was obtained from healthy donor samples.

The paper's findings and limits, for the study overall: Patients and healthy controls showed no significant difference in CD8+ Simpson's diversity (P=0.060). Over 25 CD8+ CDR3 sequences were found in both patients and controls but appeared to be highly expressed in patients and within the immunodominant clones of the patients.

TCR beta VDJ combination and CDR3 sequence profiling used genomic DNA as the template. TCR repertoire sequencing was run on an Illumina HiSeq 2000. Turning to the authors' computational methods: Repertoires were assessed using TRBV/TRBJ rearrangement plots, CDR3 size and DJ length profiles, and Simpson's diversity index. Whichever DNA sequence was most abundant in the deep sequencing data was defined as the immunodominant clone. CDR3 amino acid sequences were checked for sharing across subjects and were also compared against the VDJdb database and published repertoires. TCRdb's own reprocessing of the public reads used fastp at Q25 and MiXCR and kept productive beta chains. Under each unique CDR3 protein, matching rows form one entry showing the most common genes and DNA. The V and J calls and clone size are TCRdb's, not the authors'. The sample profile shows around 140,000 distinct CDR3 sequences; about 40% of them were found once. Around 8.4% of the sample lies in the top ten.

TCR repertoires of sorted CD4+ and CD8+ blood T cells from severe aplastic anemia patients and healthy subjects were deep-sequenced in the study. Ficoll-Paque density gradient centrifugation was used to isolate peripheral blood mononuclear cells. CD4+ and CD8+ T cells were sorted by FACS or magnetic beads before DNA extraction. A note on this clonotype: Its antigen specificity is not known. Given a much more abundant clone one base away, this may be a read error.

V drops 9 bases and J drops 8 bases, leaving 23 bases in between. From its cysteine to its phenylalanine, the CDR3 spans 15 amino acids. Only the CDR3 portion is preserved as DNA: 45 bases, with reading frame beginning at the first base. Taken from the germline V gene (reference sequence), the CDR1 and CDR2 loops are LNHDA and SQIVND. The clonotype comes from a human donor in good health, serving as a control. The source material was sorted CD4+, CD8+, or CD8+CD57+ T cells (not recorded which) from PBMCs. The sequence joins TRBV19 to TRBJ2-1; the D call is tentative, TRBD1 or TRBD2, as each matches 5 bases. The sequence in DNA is TGTGCCAGCAGCTTCGGGACGGCGCTGAGAGATGAGCAGTTCTTC. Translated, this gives CASSFGTALRDEQFF.